A selection of T cell receptor beta chains follows, all from one sample in a study of blood T cell repertoires in COVID-19. Measured with immunoSEQ multiplex PCR; TCRdb has only the in-frame clones, and not every one. Of 190,000 or so clones detected, approximately 86% appear once; the ten largest clones hold around 0.93%. Sequenced material: peripheral blood. These receptors all come from a man in his 60s with COVID-19, enrolled during active disease. Each CDR3 is given with its conserved first and last residue. D genes are given only for firm matches. The size field is filled for only some rows; it gives once, few, many or a size class.

v_gene	len	j_gene	abundance	d_gene	CDR3aa	CDR3nt
TRBV7-7	15	TRBJ2-3	-	-	CASSLAYSATDTQYF	TGTGCCAGCAGCTTAGCGTATAGCGCCACAGATACGCAGTATTTT
TRBV7-2	15	TRBJ2-5	once	TRBD1	CASSLAGQAIGTQYF	TGTGCCAGCAGCTTAGCCGGACAGGCTATTGGAACCCAGTACTTC
TRBV19	15	TRBJ1-2	-	-	CASTPGGGDYYGYTF	TGTGCCAGTACCCCGGGCGGGGGCGACTACTATGGCTACACCTTC
TRBV19	14	TRBJ1-3	-	-	CASSMGYSGNTIYF	TGTGCCAGTAGTATGGGCTACTCTGGAAACACCATATATTTT
TRBV6-5	15	TRBJ1-2	-	TRBD1	CASSPIARQGRGYTF	TGTGCCAGCAGTCCTATCGCGCGACAGGGGCGAGGCTACACCTTC
TRBV30	17	TRBJ1-5	-	-	CAWSLTPLGGGGQPQHF	TGTGCCTGGAGCCTAACACCCCTCGGGGGGGGAGGGCAGCCCCAGCATTTT
TRBV6-5	14	TRBJ1-2	-	TRBD1	CASTLTGGSYGYTF	TGTGCCAGCACCTTAACAGGGGGAAGCTATGGCTACACCTTC
TRBV6-1	15	TRBJ1-4	few	-	CASSESPTLGLTLFF	TGTGCCAGCAGTGAGTCTCCGACCCTAGGATTAACGTTGTTTTTT
TRBV6-4	16	TRBJ2-6	-	-	CASSDSTGSGANVLTF	TGTGCCAGCAGTGACTCTACAGGGTCTGGGGCCAACGTCCTGACTTTC
TRBV4-2	15	TRBJ2-7	-	TRBD1	CASSQARGSSYEQYF	TGTGCCAGCAGCCAAGCCAGGGGGAGCTCCTACGAGCAGTACTTC
TRBV9	16	TRBJ2-3	-	-	CASSVGIRDSTDTQYF	TGTGCCAGCAGCGTTGGGATCCGGGATAGCACAGATACGCAGTATTTT
TRBV23-1	16	TRBJ1-5	-	-	CASSQSRAQGDQPQHF	TGCGCCAGCAGTCAATCACGGGCACAGGGCGATCAGCCCCAGCATTTT